This TCR beta chain was captured in a study of cytomegalovirus exposure and HLA in healthy donors. About this clone itself: Its antigen is as yet unknown.

The PCR ran on 60 Vbeta and 13 Jbeta primers. The repertoire was sequenced with immunoSEQ multiplex PCR; TCRdb's copy has only in-frame clones and lacks some. The sample comprises some 66,000 clones, just under 80% of which are singletons, and approximately 9.9% rests with the top ten. The length of the CDR3 is 16 residues. V shed 0 bases and J 2 bases; nucleotides not matched to a gene: 7. CDR1 is SGDLS and CDR2 is YYNGEE in the germline V gene. Study-wide results and limits: Across donors, most TCRs were seen rarely, yet some public ones were widespread. CMV serostatus alone was available as immune exposure information.

The receptor's source is a man aged 40-55 years in good health and CMV-seronegative. The chain recombines TRBV9 with TRBJ2-5, with 7 bases identical to TRBD1. The sequencing sample was made of PBMCs. The CDR3 coding sequence is TGTGCCAGCAGCGTAGCTTTAAGGGACAGACAAGAGACCCAGTACTTC. It specifies CASSVALRDRQETQYF.